This T cell receptor beta chain was observed in a study of T cell changes during pregnancy in multiple sclerosis. This clone has just one count. The protocol was immunoSEQ multiplex PCR, while the TCRdb copy is restricted to in-frame clones and leaves out a portion. The sample includes approximately 92,000 clones, roughly 92% of them seen just once. The germline gives CDR1 SNHLY, CDR2 FYNNEI. This CDR3 has 14 residues. The trim removed 6 bases at V and 10 bases at J, leaving 5 bases unmatched. Sequences were derived from peripheral blood, sampled after pregnancy. This receptor was taken from a female donor with multiple sclerosis, enrolled in a pregnancy study. The gene calls are TRBV2 and TRBJ2-1; 14 bases agree with TRBD2. The CDR3 nucleotides are TGTGCCAGCAGCGAGGGACTAGCGGGAGACGAGCAGTTCTTC. Its translation is CASSEGLAGDEQFF. The full variable domain, rest sourced from reference TRBV2 and TRBJ2-1, is EPEVTQTPSHQVTQMGQEVILRCVPISNHLYFYWYRQILGQKVEFLVSFYNNEISEKSEIFDDQFSVERPDGSNFTLKIRSTKLEDSAMYFCASSEGLAGDEQFFGPGTRLTVL.